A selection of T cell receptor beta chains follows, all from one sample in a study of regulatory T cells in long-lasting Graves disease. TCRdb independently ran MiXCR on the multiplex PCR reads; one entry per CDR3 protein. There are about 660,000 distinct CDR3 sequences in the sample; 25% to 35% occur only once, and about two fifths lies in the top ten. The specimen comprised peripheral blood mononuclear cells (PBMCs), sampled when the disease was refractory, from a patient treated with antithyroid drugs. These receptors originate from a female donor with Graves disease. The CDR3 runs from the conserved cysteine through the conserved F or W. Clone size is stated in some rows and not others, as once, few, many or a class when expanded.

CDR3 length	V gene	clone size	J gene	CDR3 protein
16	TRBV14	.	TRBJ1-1	CASSPGTKGRNTEAFF
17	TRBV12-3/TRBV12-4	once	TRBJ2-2	CASSLRWTVGDTGELFF
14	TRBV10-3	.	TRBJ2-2	CAIGTGGNTGELFF
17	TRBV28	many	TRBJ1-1	CASNRQGRRVTNTEAFF
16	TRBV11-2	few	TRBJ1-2	CASSLDAAGWNYGYTF
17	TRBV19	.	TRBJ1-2	CASSRWDRGPSHYGYTF
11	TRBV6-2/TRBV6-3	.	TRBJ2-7	CASSRQGEQHF
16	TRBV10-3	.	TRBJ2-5	CAISAQRGGPQETQYF
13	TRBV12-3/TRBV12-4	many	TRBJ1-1	CASSLSSHTEAFF
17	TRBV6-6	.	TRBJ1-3	CASSYSRPVHSGNTIYF
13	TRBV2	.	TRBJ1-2	CASSQGLGYGYTF
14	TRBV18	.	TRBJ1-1	CASLSGTGNSEAFF
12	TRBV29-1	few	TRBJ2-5	CSVVVSDWTQYF
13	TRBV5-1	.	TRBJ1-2	CASSDTWEGGYTF
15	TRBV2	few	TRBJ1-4	CASGALGGANEKLFF
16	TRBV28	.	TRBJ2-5	CASSLGQQGSQETQYF
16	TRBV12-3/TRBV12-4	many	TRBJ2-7	CASKGSGEEGGYEQYF
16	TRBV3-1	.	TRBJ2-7	CASSQGLAGGSYEQYF
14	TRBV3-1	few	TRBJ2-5	CASSPHGIQETQYF
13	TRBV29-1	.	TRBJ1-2	CSVGRPPNYGYTF
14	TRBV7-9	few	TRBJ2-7	CASSADREIYEQYF
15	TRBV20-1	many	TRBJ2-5	CSASGAQGGQETQYF
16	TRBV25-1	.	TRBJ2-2	CASSVTSGRNTGELFF
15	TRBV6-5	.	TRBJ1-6	CASSYEGAYGSPLHF
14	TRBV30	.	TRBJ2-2	CAWSGTLVAGELFF
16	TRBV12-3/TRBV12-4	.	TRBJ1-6	CASSSGTGGGNSPLHF
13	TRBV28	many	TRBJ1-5	CGSGRGSSQPQHF
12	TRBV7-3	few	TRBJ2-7	CASSPFCHEQYF
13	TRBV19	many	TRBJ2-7	CASSGLAGGEQYF
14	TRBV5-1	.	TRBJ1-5	CASSLDAVNQPQHF
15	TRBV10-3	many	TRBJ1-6	CAISDPGQGGSPLHF
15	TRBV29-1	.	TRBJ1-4	CSVATGAVPPGKLFF
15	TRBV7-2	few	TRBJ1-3	CASSLVQGAGNTIYF
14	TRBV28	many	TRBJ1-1	CASSFNPDRAGAFF
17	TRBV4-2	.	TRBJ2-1	CASSQDGTSGYYNEQFF
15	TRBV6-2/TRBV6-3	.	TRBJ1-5	CASSEGTSRNQPQHF
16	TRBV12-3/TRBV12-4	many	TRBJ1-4	CASSSLAGATNEKLFF
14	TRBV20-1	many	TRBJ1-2	CSALTKGANYGYTF
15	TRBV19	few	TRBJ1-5	CASSINGDSNQPQHF
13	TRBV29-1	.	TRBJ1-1	CSVEDLAMTEAFF
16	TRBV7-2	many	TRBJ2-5	CASSSLGAGGVETQYF
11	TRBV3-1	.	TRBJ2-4	CASSQGGAEYF
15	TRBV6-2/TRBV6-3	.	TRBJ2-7	CASSYGLALSYEQYF
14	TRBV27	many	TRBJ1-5	CASSQGGGNQPQHF